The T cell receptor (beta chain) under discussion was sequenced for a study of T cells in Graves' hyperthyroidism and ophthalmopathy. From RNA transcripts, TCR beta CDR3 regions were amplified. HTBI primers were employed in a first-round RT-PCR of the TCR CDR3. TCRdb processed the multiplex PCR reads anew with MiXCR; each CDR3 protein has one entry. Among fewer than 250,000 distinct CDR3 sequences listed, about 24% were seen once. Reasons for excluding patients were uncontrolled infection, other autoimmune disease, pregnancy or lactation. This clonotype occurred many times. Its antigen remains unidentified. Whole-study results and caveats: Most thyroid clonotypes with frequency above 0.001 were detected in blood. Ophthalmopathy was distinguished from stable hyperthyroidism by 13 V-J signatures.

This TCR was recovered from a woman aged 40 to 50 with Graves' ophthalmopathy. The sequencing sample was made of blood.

CDR3 residues: CASVRAATGELFF. As DNA, the CDR3 is TGTGCCAGCGTAAGGGCCGCGACCGGGGAGCTGTTTTTT. J is TRBJ2-2 and V is TRBV9; D call uncertain. The CDR3 has 13 residues. Between the trimmed V and J ends, which lost 7 bases and 5 bases, there was a span of 12 bases. Germline CDR1 reads SGDLS; CDR2 reads YYNGEE.